This is a list of T cell receptor beta chains from one sample in a study of shared clonotypes between healthy human individuals. Profiling relied on immunoSEQ multiplex PCR, and the TCRdb table lists in-frame clones only, not all of them. The data contain about 1.5 million clones, under 99% of them singletons. The sample consisted of naive CD4+ T cells sorted from blood. These receptors were obtained from a man aged 30 to 39 in good health. Both conserved end residues are part of each CDR3. Fields, in order: J gene, clone size, V gene, D gene, CDR3 protein, CDR3 DNA. A D gene is named only where the DNA matches it firmly. Expanded clones get a size class; other rows say once, few or many, or leave the size out.

J: TRBJ1-1
size: .
V: TRBV9
D: TRBD1
CDR3: CASSVVGQGEAFF
DNA: TGTGCCAGCAGCGTAGTGGGACAGGGGGAAGCTTTCTTT

J: TRBJ2-7
size: .
V: TRBV25-1
D: TRBD2
CDR3: CASTGTSGTYEQYF
DNA: TGTGCCAGCACCGGGACTAGCGGGACCTACGAGCAGTACTTC

J: TRBJ2-1
size: .
V: TRBV9
D: TRBD2
CDR3: CASSVEGGRVNEQFF
DNA: TGTGCCAGCAGCGTAGAGGGCGGGAGAGTTAATGAGCAGTTCTTC

J: TRBJ2-3
size: .
V: TRBV7-9
D: TRBD2
CDR3: CASSNVNLAGVTDTQYF
DNA: TGTGCCAGCAGCAATGTCAACCTAGCGGGAGTCACAGATACGCAGTATTTT

J: TRBJ2-3
size: .
V: TRBV7-2
D: .
CDR3: CASSLVGAGVIDTQYF
DNA: TGTGCCAGCAGCTTAGTTGGGGCAGGGGTTATAGATACGCAGTATTTT

J: TRBJ2-7
size: .
V: TRBV4-1
D: .
CDR3: CASSQGPGTHEQYF
DNA: TGCGCCAGCAGCCAAGGTCCAGGGACCCACGAGCAGTACTTC

J: TRBJ2-2
size: .
V: TRBV5-4
D: TRBD1
CDR3: CASSLAQDRATGELFF
DNA: TGTGCCAGCAGCTTGGCCCAGGACAGGGCGACCGGGGAGCTGTTTTTT

J: TRBJ2-7
size: .
V: TRBV5-4
D: .
CDR3: CASSLDPSSYEQYF
DNA: TGTGCCAGCAGCTTGGATCCTTCCTCCTACGAGCAGTACTTC

J: TRBJ2-7
size: .
V: TRBV6-6
D: .
CDR3: CASRDGGTPYEQYF
DNA: TGTGCCAGCCGGGACGGCGGTACTCCCTACGAGCAGTACTTC

J: TRBJ1-5
size: .
V: TRBV9
D: .
CDR3: CASSPVGGLQPQHF
DNA: TGTGCCAGCAGCCCAGTGGGAGGGCTGCAGCCCCAGCATTTT

J: TRBJ2-5
size: .
V: TRBV19
D: .
CDR3: CATTKTQGRETQYF
DNA: TGTGCCACTACGAAGACCCAGGGCCGAGAGACCCAGTACTTC

J: TRBJ1-2
size: once
V: TRBV6-5
D: .
CDR3: CASSQALGTPYGYTF
DNA: TGTGCCAGCAGTCAGGCTCTTGGGACACCATATGGCTACACCTTC

J: TRBJ2-3
size: .
V: TRBV7-8
D: TRBD2
CDR3: CASRFGTSGSRDTQYF
DNA: TGTGCCAGCAGATTTGGGACTAGCGGGAGTCGGGATACGCAGTATTTT

J: TRBJ2-7
size: .
V: TRBV7-2
D: .
CDR3: CASSLTPYEQYF
DNA: TGTGCCAGCAGCTTAACCCCCTACGAGCAGTACTTC

J: TRBJ1-5
size: .
V: TRBV5-4
D: .
CDR3: CASSLRTEATSNQPQHF
DNA: TGTGCCAGCAGCTTGAGGACAGAAGCAACAAGCAATCAGCCCCAGCATTTT

J: TRBJ1-2
size: .
V: TRBV7-9
D: .
CDR3: CASSLAGVGRNYGYTF
DNA: TGTGCCAGCAGCTTGGCCGGTGTGGGGCGGAACTATGGCTACACCTTC

J: TRBJ2-7
size: .
V: TRBV29-1
D: TRBD1
CDR3: CSVQQTGQGRTYEQYF
DNA: TGCAGCGTCCAGCAGACGGGACAGGGGCGCACCTACGAGCAGTACTTC

J: TRBJ2-1
size: .
V: TRBV6-5
D: TRBD2
CDR3: CASSYTGLAGGYEQFF
DNA: TGTGCCAGCAGTTACACAGGACTAGCGGGAGGCTATGAGCAGTTCTTC

J: TRBJ2-2
size: .
V: TRBV7-2
D: .
CDR3: CASSLTVRAGELFF
DNA: TGTGCCAGCAGCCTGACAGTAAGGGCCGGGGAGCTGTTTTTT

J: TRBJ2-5
size: .
V: TRBV5-1
D: .
CDR3: CASSLRGGVETQYF
DNA: TGCGCCAGCAGCTTGAGGGGGGGCGTAGAGACCCAGTACTTC

J: TRBJ2-7
size: .
V: TRBV4-1
D: .
CDR3: CASSRISGTRSYEQYF
DNA: TGCGCCAGCAGCCGGATCTCCGGGACAAGATCCTACGAGCAGTACTTC

J: TRBJ1-1
size: .
V: TRBV7-9
D: .
CDR3: CASSLLMNTEAFF
DNA: TGTGCCAGCAGCTTACTAATGAACACTGAAGCTTTCTTT

J: TRBJ2-1
size: .
V: TRBV30
D: TRBD2
CDR3: CAWSVLLAVNEQFF
DNA: TGTGCCTGGAGTGTACTACTAGCGGTGAATGAGCAGTTCTTC

J: TRBJ1-2
size: .
V: TRBV7-8
D: .
CDR3: CASSPVVGYGYTF
DNA: TGTGCCAGCAGCCCAGTGGTGGGCTATGGCTACACCTTC

J: TRBJ2-7
size: .
V: TRBV18
D: .
CDR3: CASSPLDIAYEQYF
DNA: TGTGCCAGCTCACCACTTGACATCGCCTACGAGCAGTACTTC

J: TRBJ2-7
size: once
V: TRBV5-4
D: .
CDR3: CASSQGWGSYEQYF
DNA: TGCGCCAGCAGCCAAGGCTGGGGCTCCTACGAGCAGTACTTC

J: TRBJ2-2
size: .
V: TRBV11-2
D: TRBD2
CDR3: CASSRGVAGAMELFF
DNA: TGTGCCAGCAGCAGGGGGGTAGCGGGAGCGATGGAGCTGTTTTTT

J: TRBJ2-7
size: .
V: TRBV19
D: TRBD1
CDR3: CASGTGTYEQYF
DNA: TGTGCCAGCGGGACAGGGACATACGAGCAGTACTTC

J: TRBJ1-2
size: .
V: TRBV7-2
D: TRBD1
CDR3: CASSPSRGGNYGYTF
DNA: TGTGCCAGCAGCCCAAGCAGGGGGGGCAACTATGGCTACACCTTC

J: TRBJ2-7
size: .
V: TRBV28
D: TRBD1
CDR3: CASSDTGAEQYF
DNA: TGTGCCAGCAGTGACACAGGGGCCGAGCAGTACTTC

J: TRBJ1-4
size: .
V: TRBV5-4
D: .
CDR3: CASSPELGLSEKLFF
DNA: TGTGCCAGCAGCCCGGAACTGGGGTTGTCTGAAAAACTGTTTTTT

J: TRBJ2-6
size: once
V: TRBV6-4
D: .
CDR3: CASSRTLSANVLTF
DNA: TGTGCCAGCAGCCGGACACTTTCGGCCAACGTCCTGACTTTC

J: TRBJ2-7
size: .
V: TRBV9
D: TRBD2
CDR3: CASSASGSSSYEQYF
DNA: TGTGCCAGCAGCGCTAGCGGGTCGAGCTCCTACGAGCAGTACTTC

J: TRBJ2-7
size: .
V: TRBV28
D: .
CDR3: CASSLTRGFYEQYF
DNA: TGTGCCAGCAGTTTAACCAGGGGTTTTTACGAGCAGTACTTC

J: TRBJ2-7
size: .
V: TRBV5-1
D: .
CDR3: CASSSSGAYEQYF
DNA: TGCGCCAGCAGCTCCTCCGGGGCCTACGAGCAGTACTTC

J: TRBJ1-1
size: .
V: TRBV7-2
D: .
CDR3: CASSLVRGFGVNTEAFF
DNA: TGTGCCAGCAGCTTAGTTCGAGGGTTTGGGGTGAACACTGAAGCTTTCTTT

J: TRBJ2-1
size: .
V: TRBV2
D: TRBD2
CDR3: CASSRRLAGGLLGGNEQFF
DNA: TGTGCCAGCAGTAGGCGACTAGCGGGAGGCCTTCTCGGTGGCAATGAGCAGTTCTTC

J: TRBJ2-3
size: .
V: TRBV30
D: TRBD1
CDR3: CAWNRQGGTDTQYF
DNA: TGTGCCTGGAACCGACAGGGGGGCACAGATACGCAGTATTTT

J: TRBJ2-1
size: .
V: TRBV28
D: .
CDR3: CASRGMNEQFF
DNA: TGTGCCAGTCGCGGGATGAATGAGCAGTTCTTC

J: TRBJ2-4
size: .
V: TRBV18
D: TRBD2
CDR3: CASSLSGSSKNIQYF
DNA: TGTGCCAGCTCCCTTAGCGGGAGCTCCAAAAACATTCAGTACTTC

J: TRBJ2-7
size: .
V: TRBV2
D: .
CDR3: CASSETHKSYEQYF
DNA: TGTGCCAGCAGTGAGACCCACAAATCCTACGAGCAGTACTTC

J: TRBJ2-7
size: once
V: TRBV19
D: TRBD2
CDR3: CASSVTSETYEQYF
DNA: TGTGCCAGTAGTGTGACTAGCGAAACCTACGAGCAGTACTTC

J: TRBJ1-2
size: once
V: TRBV6-4
D: .
CDR3: CASSDQAGNPGYTF
DNA: TGTGCCAGCAGTGACCAGGCAGGGAACCCTGGCTACACCTTC

J: TRBJ1-2
size: .
V: TRBV15
D: .
CDR3: CATLPSGRTPNGYTF
DNA: TGTGCCACCTTACCATCCGGGAGGACCCCCAATGGCTACACCTTC

J: TRBJ2-2
size: .
V: TRBV7-9
D: .
CDR3: CASSLVGELFF
DNA: TGTGCCAGCAGCTTAGTCGGGGAGCTGTTTTTT

J: TRBJ1-1
size: .
V: TRBV29-1
D: .
CDR3: CSAKARAVDEAFF
DNA: TGCAGCGCAAAAGCTAGGGCAGTCGATGAAGCTTTCTTT

J: TRBJ2-2
size: .
V: TRBV2
D: .
CDR3: CASSEEQGWAGELFF
DNA: TGTGCCAGCAGTGAAGAGCAGGGGTGGGCCGGGGAGCTGTTTTTT

J: TRBJ2-3
size: once
V: TRBV9
D: .
CDR3: CASSSAGGNTQYF
DNA: TGTGCCAGCAGCTCAGCGGGCGGTAATACGCAGTATTTT

J: TRBJ2-5
size: .
V: TRBV2
D: TRBD1
CDR3: CASSELPTGTGGETQYF
DNA: TGTGCCAGCAGTGAATTACCGACCGGGACAGGGGGCGAGACCCAGTACTTC

J: TRBJ1-1
size: .
V: TRBV6-5
D: .
CDR3: CATGRFRGTEAFF
DNA: TGTGCCACGGGAAGGTTTCGCGGCACTGAAGCTTTCTTT

J: TRBJ2-5
size: .
V: TRBV27
D: .
CDR3: CASSFLGHGETQYF
DNA: TGTGCCAGCAGTTTCCTCGGTCACGGGGAGACCCAGTACTTC

J: TRBJ1-1
size: .
V: TRBV11-2
D: .
CDR3: CASYQQPMNTEAFF
DNA: TGTGCCAGCTACCAACAACCTATGAACACTGAAGCTTTCTTT

J: TRBJ2-7
size: .
V: TRBV13
D: TRBD2
CDR3: CASSSKRENSYEQYF
DNA: TGTGCCAGCAGCTCAAAGCGGGAGAATTCCTACGAGCAGTACTTC

J: TRBJ1-1
size: .
V: TRBV5-1
D: .
CDR3: CASSLAGRSDAFF
DNA: TGCGCCAGCAGCTTGGCCGGGCGGAGTGACGCTTTCTTT

J: TRBJ2-7
size: .
V: TRBV5-1
D: .
CDR3: CASSLGLHLYEQYF
DNA: TGCGCCAGCAGCTTGGGACTACACCTCTACGAGCAGTACTTC

J: TRBJ2-5
size: .
V: TRBV11-2
D: .
CDR3: CASSFSGIQETQYF
DNA: TGTGCCAGCAGCTTCTCAGGGATCCAAGAGACCCAGTACTTC

J: TRBJ2-7
size: .
V: TRBV21-1
D: .
CDR3: CASSRGQGSPYEQYF
DNA: TGTGCCAGCAGCCGAGGACAGGGAAGTCCCTACGAGCAGTACTTC

J: TRBJ2-5
size: .
V: TRBV11-2
D: TRBD1
CDR3: CASSLRTGVQETQYF
DNA: TGTGCCAGCAGCTTACGTACAGGGGTACAAGAGACCCAGTACTTC

J: TRBJ2-1
size: .
V: TRBV19
D: TRBD1
CDR3: CASSIAGTGGSYNEQFF
DNA: TGTGCCAGTAGTATCGCCGGGACAGGGGGCTCCTACAATGAGCAGTTCTTC